Presented here are 9 T cell receptor beta chains from one specimen sequenced in a study of blood T cell repertoires in COVID-19. Some clones are missing from TCRdb's copy, which holds only in-frame ones; the method was immunoSEQ multiplex PCR. The table has approximately 210,000 clones, approximately 80% seen once. Sequencing used PBMCs or T cells enriched from blood (not recorded which). All receptors derive from a woman aged 50 to 60 with acute COVID-19.

The count of this clone is one. This chain uses TRBV30 with TRBJ2-3; D is uncertain. Trimming shortened V by 3 bases and J by 4 bases, and 11 bases separated the two germline ends. The CDR3 is 13 amino acids. Germline V CDR1 and CDR2: GTSNPN, SVGIG (reference sequence). CDR3 region: CAWRRESADTQYF. The CDR3 DNA follows: TGTGCCTGGAGAAGAGAAAGCGCAGATACGCAGTATTTT.

V is TRBV6-6 and J is TRBJ2-7; D possibly corresponds to TRBD1 (6 bases). Germline V gene data show CDR1 as MNHNY and CDR2 as SVGAGI (reference sequence). The CDR3 has 13 residues. Between the trimmed V and J ends, which lost 6 bases and 3 bases, there was a span of 12 bases. As DNA, the CDR3 is TGTGCCAGCAGCCCCAGGGGAGACTACGAGCAGTACTTC. Translated, it gives CASSPRGDYEQYF.

The chain recombines TRBV3-1 (or the pseudogene TRBV3-2) with TRBJ1-5, with 9 positions matching TRBD1. Trimming cost V 1 base and J 3 bases; bases outside gene matches: 4. The CDR3 spans 16 residues. CDR1 and CDR2 (germline): LGHDT, YNNKEL (reference sequence). The CDR3 reads CASSQGNRGPNQPQHF. The CDR3 bases are TGTGCCAGCAGCCAAGGGAACAGGGGGCCCAATCAGCCCCAGCATTTT.

This sequence joins TRBV6-1 and TRBJ1-1; 9 nucleotides agree with TRBD1. CDR3 length: 15 amino acids. After removal of 3 bases from V and 3 bases from J, the junction contained 5 bases not matched to a gene. Germline loops: CDR1 MNHNS, CDR2 SASEGT. The CDR3 region has the DNA TGTGCCAGCAGTGATGCGACAGGGGGGGACACTGAAGCTTTCTTT. Protein product: CASSDATGGDTEAFF.

V is TRBV7-2 and J is TRBJ2-7; 9 bases map to TRBD1. V shed 5 bases and J 0 bases; nucleotides not matched to a gene: 8. CDR1 SGHTA and CDR2 FQGNSA come from the germline V gene. The CDR3 is made up of 16 amino acids. The CDR3 protein is CASSRKGGQGSYEQYF. Here the CDR3 DNA reads TGTGCCAGCAGCCGGAAGGGGGGACAGGGCTCCTACGAGCAGTACTTC.

CDR3 sequence (DNA): TGCGCCAGCAGCTTCCCACGGGACTCTGGAAACACCATATATTTT. Translation gives CASSFPRDSGNTIYF. The genes are TRBV5-1 and TRBJ1-3; D is undetermined. This CDR3 region has 15 residues. Germline assignment: CDR1 SGHRS and CDR2 YFSETQ. The V end lost 2 bases, the J end lost 0 bases, and 9 bases lay between the germline ends.

The CDR3 coding sequence is TGTGCTAGTGGTTTGGTTGCCGGGTCCACCGGGGAGCTGTTTTTT. This gives the protein CASGLVAGSTGELFF. This chain connects TRBV12-5 to TRBJ2-2; D remains unclear. Germline V gene data show CDR1 as LGHNT and CDR2 as FRNRAP. Trimming took 0 bases from V and 4 from J, leaving 9 bases between them. This CDR3 region has 15 residues.

The chain uses TRBV5-1 and TRBJ1-2; perhaps TRBD1 as D (6 bases). The CDR3 runs to 14 residues. Germline lookup yields CDR1 SGHRS and CDR2 YFSETQ. V dropped 6 bases and J dropped 2 bases, with 14 bases sitting between them. This CDR3 is CASIIGQGNYGYTF. The CDR3 DNA follows: TGCGCCAGCATAATTGGCCAGGGGAACTATGGCTACACCTTC.

The rearrangement links TRBV6-5 to TRBJ1-2, with TRBD1 as a possible D gene (5 bases). From germline, CDR1 is MNHEY and CDR2 SVGAGI. V lost 2 bases to trimming and J lost 2 bases, with 12 bases between them. The CDR3 runs to 15 residues. CDR3 sequence reads: CASSYGSQGNYGYTF. The DNA for the CDR3 is TGTGCCAGCAGTTACGGTTCCCAGGGAAACTATGGCTACACCTTC.